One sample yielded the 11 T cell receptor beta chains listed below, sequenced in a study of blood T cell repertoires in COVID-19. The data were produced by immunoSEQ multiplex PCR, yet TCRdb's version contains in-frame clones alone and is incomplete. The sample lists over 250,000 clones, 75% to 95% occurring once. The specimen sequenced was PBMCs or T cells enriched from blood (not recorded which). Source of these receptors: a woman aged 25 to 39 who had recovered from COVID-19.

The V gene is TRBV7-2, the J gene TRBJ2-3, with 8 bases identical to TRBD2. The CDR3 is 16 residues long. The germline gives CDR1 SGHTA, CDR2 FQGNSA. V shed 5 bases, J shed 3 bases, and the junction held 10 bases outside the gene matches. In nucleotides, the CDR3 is TGTGCCAGCAGCCCTGGGACTAGACCTGATACAGATACGCAGTATTTT. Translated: CASSPGTRPDTDTQYF.

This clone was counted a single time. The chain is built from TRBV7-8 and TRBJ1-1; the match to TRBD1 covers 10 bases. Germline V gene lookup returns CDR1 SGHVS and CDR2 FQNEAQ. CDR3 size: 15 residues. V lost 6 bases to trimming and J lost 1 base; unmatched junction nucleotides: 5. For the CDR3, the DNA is TGTGCCAGCAGTCGACAGGGGGCCTGGAACACTGAAGCTTTCTTT. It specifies CASSRQGAWNTEAFF.

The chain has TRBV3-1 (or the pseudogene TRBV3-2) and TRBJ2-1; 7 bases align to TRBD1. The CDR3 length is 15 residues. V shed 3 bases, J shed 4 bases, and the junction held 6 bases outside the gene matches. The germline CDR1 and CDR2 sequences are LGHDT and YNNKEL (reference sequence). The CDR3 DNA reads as TGTGCCAGCAGCCACCTGACAGGGTTGTACAATGAGCAGTTCTTC. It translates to CASSHLTGLYNEQFF.

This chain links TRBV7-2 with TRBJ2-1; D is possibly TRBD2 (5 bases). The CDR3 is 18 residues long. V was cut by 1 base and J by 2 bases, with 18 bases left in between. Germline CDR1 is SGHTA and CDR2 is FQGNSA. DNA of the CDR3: TGTGCCAGCAGCTTAGAGTCTAGCTCCCGATGGACCTACAATGAGCAGTTCTTC. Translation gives CASSLESSSRWTYNEQFF.

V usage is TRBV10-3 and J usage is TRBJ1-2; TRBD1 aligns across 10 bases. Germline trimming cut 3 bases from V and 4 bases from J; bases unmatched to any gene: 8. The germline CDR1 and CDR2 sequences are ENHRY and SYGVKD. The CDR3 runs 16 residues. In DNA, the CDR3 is TGTGCCATCAGTGAACCCGGGGACAGGGGACCCTATGGCTACACCTTC. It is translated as CAISEPGDRGPYGYTF.

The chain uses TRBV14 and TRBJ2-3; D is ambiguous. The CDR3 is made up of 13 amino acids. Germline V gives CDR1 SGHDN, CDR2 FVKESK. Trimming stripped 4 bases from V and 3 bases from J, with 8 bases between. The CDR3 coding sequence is TGTGCCAGCAGCCTCACATGGACAGATACGCAGTATTTT. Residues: CASSLTWTDTQYF.

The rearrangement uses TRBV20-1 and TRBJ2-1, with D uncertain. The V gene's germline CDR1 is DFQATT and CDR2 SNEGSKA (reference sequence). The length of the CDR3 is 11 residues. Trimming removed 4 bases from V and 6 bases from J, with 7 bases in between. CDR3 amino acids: CSATNSNEQFF. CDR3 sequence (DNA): TGCAGTGCTACCAATTCCAATGAGCAGTTCTTC.

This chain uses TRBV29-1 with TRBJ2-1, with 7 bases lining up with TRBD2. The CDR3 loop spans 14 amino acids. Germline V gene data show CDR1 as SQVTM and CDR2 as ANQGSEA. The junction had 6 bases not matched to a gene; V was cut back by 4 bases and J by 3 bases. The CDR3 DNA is TGCAGCGTTGTAGAAGCTAGCGGCTACAATGAGCAGTTCTTC. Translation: CSVVEASGYNEQFF.

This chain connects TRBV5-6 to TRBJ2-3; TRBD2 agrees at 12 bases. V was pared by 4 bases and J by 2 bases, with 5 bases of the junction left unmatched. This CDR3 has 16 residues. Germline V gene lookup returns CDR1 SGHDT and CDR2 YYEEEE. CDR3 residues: CASSRTSGTVTDTQYF. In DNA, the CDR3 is TGTGCCAGCAGCCGGACTAGCGGGACCGTCACAGATACGCAGTATTTT.

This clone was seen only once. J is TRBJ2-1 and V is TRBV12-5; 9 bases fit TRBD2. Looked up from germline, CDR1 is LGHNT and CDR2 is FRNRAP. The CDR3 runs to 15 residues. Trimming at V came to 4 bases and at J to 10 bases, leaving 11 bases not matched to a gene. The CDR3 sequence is CASGSPSGTSGEQFF. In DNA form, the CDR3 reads TGTGCTAGTGGTTCCCCTAGCGGGACCTCGGGGGAGCAGTTCTTC.

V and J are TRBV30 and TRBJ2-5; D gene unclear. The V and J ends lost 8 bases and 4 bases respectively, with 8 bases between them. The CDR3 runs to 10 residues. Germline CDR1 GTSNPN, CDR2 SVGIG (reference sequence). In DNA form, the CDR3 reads TGTGCCCACGGCGGAGAGACCCAGTACTTC. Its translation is CAHGGETQYF. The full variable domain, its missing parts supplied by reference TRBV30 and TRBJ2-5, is SQTIHQWPATLVQPVGSPLSLECTVEGTSNPNLYWYRQAAGRGLQLLFYSVGIGQISSEVPQNLSASRPQDRQFILSSKKLLLSDSGFYLCAHGGETQYFGPGTRLLVL.